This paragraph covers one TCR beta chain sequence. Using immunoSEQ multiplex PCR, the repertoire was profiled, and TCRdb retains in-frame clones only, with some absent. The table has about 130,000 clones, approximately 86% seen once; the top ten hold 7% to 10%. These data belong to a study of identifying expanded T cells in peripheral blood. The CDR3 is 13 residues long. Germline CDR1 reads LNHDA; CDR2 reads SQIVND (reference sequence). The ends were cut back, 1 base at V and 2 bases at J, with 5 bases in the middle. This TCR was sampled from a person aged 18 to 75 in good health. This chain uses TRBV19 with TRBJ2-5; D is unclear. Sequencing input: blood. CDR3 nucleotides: TGTGCCAGTAGTATAGGGCAGCAAGAGACCCAGTACTTC. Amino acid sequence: CASSIGQQETQYF.